This paragraph reports one T cell receptor (beta chain). Its antigen remains unidentified. V lost 1 base to trimming and J lost 1 base, with 10 bases between them. The CDR3 runs to 15 residues. Germline V gene data show CDR1 as SGHKS and CDR2 as YYEKEE (reference sequence). This sample was taken from a study of graft-versus-host responses after intestinal transplantation. Overall study: Multivisceral, liver-intestinal, or isolated intestinal grafts went to recipients. Overall study results and limits: HvG clone declines early post-transplant were associated with peak circulating GvH levels.

Assay used: immunoSEQ multiplex PCR; TCRdb lists only in-frame clones, some missing. The data show tens of thousands of clones, roughly 89% seen once. This sequence was found in a human donor who received an intestinal transplant. This rearrangement joins TRBV5-5 to TRBJ2-3, with D perhaps TRBD1 (5 bases). Specimen: unstimulated CD4+ T cells sorted from spleen or lymph node cells, collected before intestinal transplant. The CDR3 spells CASSLIPTGTDTQYF. In DNA form, the CDR3 reads TGTGCCAGCAGCTTGATCCCGACAGGCACAGATACGCAGTATTTT.